This is a list of T cell receptor beta chains from one sample in a study of T cell responses to AZD1222 COVID-19 vaccine. Assay: immunoSEQ multiplex PCR; the TCRdb copy retains only in-frame clones and omits some. This table holds about 140,000 clones, around 90% found once. This specimen consisted of peripheral blood, obtained on day 0 of AZD1222 vaccination. The receptors stem from an adult in good health. Each CDR3 is given with its conserved first and last residue. The order of the fields is V gene, D gene, J gene, clone size, CDR3 DNA, CDR3 protein. A D gene is named only where the DNA matches it firmly. Not every row has a clone size; where given, it reads once, few, many or a size class.

v_call: TRBV7-2
d_call: TRBD1
j_call: TRBJ1-6
clone_size: -
cdr3_nt: TGTGCCAGCAGCTTTGCAGGGGGTAATAATTCACCCCTCCACTTT
cdr3_aa: CASSFAGGNNSPLHF

v_call: TRBV29-1
d_call: TRBD1
j_call: TRBJ2-7
clone_size: -
cdr3_nt: TGCAGCGCTTTCGCGGACAGGGGCACCTACGAGCAGTACTTC
cdr3_aa: CSAFADRGTYEQYF

v_call: TRBV5-4
d_call: -
j_call: TRBJ2-2
clone_size: -
cdr3_nt: TGTGCCAGCAGCTTGTGGGGGGCGGTCGGGGAGCTGTTTTTT
cdr3_aa: CASSLWGAVGELFF

v_call: TRBV30
d_call: TRBD1
j_call: TRBJ2-5
clone_size: -
cdr3_nt: TGTGCCTGGAGGGGACAGGGTCAAGAGACCCAGTACTTC
cdr3_aa: CAWRGQGQETQYF

v_call: TRBV18
d_call: -
j_call: TRBJ1-1
clone_size: -
cdr3_nt: TGTGCCAGCTCACGAATGGACCCTGCCATCCCAAGCACTGAAGCTTTCTTT
cdr3_aa: CASSRMDPAIPSTEAFF

v_call: TRBV27
d_call: TRBD1
j_call: TRBJ1-2
clone_size: -
cdr3_nt: TGTGCCAGCAGTTATCGGACAGGGAGGGAAGATGGCTACACCTTC
cdr3_aa: CASSYRTGREDGYTF

v_call: TRBV5-6
d_call: -
j_call: TRBJ1-6
clone_size: -
cdr3_nt: TGTGCCAGCAGCTTTTTTCATTATAATTCACCCCTCCACTTT
cdr3_aa: CASSFFHYNSPLHF

v_call: TRBV6-5
d_call: TRBD2
j_call: TRBJ2-7
clone_size: -
cdr3_nt: TGTGCCAGCGGACTAGCGGGAGGTCCAGCCTACGAGCAGTACTTC
cdr3_aa: CASGLAGGPAYEQYF

v_call: TRBV7-2
d_call: TRBD2
j_call: TRBJ2-1
clone_size: -
cdr3_nt: TGTGCCAGCAGCTTAGGCTACGGGACTAGCGGGAGGGGGAATGAGCAGTTCTTC
cdr3_aa: CASSLGYGTSGRGNEQFF

v_call: TRBV5-6
d_call: -
j_call: TRBJ1-5
clone_size: -
cdr3_nt: TGTGCCAGCAGCCGACAAGAGCGCCAGCCCCAGCATTTT
cdr3_aa: CASSRQERQPQHF

v_call: TRBV5-6
d_call: -
j_call: TRBJ2-7
clone_size: -
cdr3_nt: TGTGCCAGCAGCTTGGGGTTACTAGGTTCCTACGAGCAGTACTTC
cdr3_aa: CASSLGLLGSYEQYF

v_call: TRBV5-1
d_call: -
j_call: TRBJ2-5
clone_size: -
cdr3_nt: TGCGCCAGCAGCTTGGGCCCAATTTTCGGAGAGACCCAGTACTTC
cdr3_aa: CASSLGPIFGETQYF

v_call: TRBV9
d_call: TRBD1
j_call: TRBJ1-4
clone_size: -
cdr3_nt: TGTGCCAGCAGCCCACTACAGGGGGCACAGGAAAAACTGTTTTTT
cdr3_aa: CASSPLQGAQEKLFF

v_call: TRBV4-1
d_call: -
j_call: TRBJ1-2
clone_size: -
cdr3_nt: TGCGCCAGCAGCCAAGATCCCTTGGGGGGCTACACCTTC
cdr3_aa: CASSQDPLGGYTF

v_call: TRBV5-1
d_call: -
j_call: TRBJ1-2
clone_size: -
cdr3_nt: TGCGCCAGCAGCTTGGGAACGCCGGGAGGCTATGGCTACACCTTC
cdr3_aa: CASSLGTPGGYGYTF

v_call: TRBV5-6
d_call: TRBD1
j_call: TRBJ1-1
clone_size: -
cdr3_nt: TGTGCCAGCAGCCGATGGGACAGGGGGCTCGTGAACACTGAAGCTTTCTTT
cdr3_aa: CASSRWDRGLVNTEAFF

v_call: TRBV18
d_call: TRBD1
j_call: TRBJ1-5
clone_size: few
cdr3_nt: TGTGCCAGCTCACTTCTTACAGGGGATCAGCCCCAGCATTTT
cdr3_aa: CASSLLTGDQPQHF

v_call: TRBV2
d_call: -
j_call: TRBJ1-4
clone_size: once
cdr3_nt: TGTGCCAGCAGTGAGAGGGGGGAAAAACTGTTTTTT
cdr3_aa: CASSERGEKLFF

v_call: TRBV5-1
d_call: -
j_call: TRBJ1-1
clone_size: -
cdr3_nt: TGCGCCAGCAGCTTGACGGGGGGCAGCACTGAAGCTTTCTTT
cdr3_aa: CASSLTGGSTEAFF

v_call: TRBV28
d_call: TRBD2
j_call: TRBJ2-2
clone_size: once
cdr3_nt: TGTGCCAGCAGTCTAGCGGGAGGTACGAACACCGGGGAGCTGTTTTTT
cdr3_aa: CASSLAGGTNTGELFF

v_call: TRBV27
d_call: -
j_call: TRBJ1-1
clone_size: -
cdr3_nt: -
cdr3_aa: CASSFGPGTGVSWTEAFF

v_call: TRBV29-1
d_call: TRBD1
j_call: TRBJ2-3
clone_size: -
cdr3_nt: TGCAGCGTTGAGGTCCCCAGGGGGCTCTCAGATACGCAGTATTTT
cdr3_aa: CSVEVPRGLSDTQYF

v_call: TRBV9
d_call: TRBD1
j_call: TRBJ2-7
clone_size: -
cdr3_nt: TGTGCCAGCAGCGACGGGACAGGGGTCTACCACGAGCAGTACTTC
cdr3_aa: CASSDGTGVYHEQYF

v_call: TRBV11-2
d_call: -
j_call: TRBJ2-5
clone_size: -
cdr3_nt: TGTGCCAGCAGCCACGATAGAGGGGAGACCCAGTACTTC
cdr3_aa: CASSHDRGETQYF

v_call: TRBV5-6
d_call: -
j_call: TRBJ1-1
clone_size: -
cdr3_nt: TGTGCCAGCAGCCTCGACATGGACGCTTTCTTT
cdr3_aa: CASSLDMDAFF

v_call: TRBV5-1
d_call: -
j_call: TRBJ2-3
clone_size: once
cdr3_nt: TGCGCCAGCAGCTTGAAGCGGACTCCCATTAGCACAGATACGCAGTATTTT
cdr3_aa: CASSLKRTPISTDTQYF

v_call: TRBV24-1
d_call: -
j_call: TRBJ2-5
clone_size: -
cdr3_nt: TGTGCCACCAGTGACGGGAGAGGGTACCAAGAGACCCAGTACTTC
cdr3_aa: CATSDGRGYQETQYF

v_call: TRBV19
d_call: TRBD1
j_call: TRBJ1-1
clone_size: -
cdr3_nt: TGTGCCAGTATCGAGACAGGGGTTAACACTGAAGCTTTCTTT
cdr3_aa: CASIETGVNTEAFF

v_call: TRBV24-1
d_call: TRBD2
j_call: TRBJ2-3
clone_size: -
cdr3_nt: TGTGCCACCAGTGATTTGGGGACTAGCGGGAGGGGAGATACGCAGTATTTT
cdr3_aa: CATSDLGTSGRGDTQYF

v_call: TRBV5-1
d_call: -
j_call: TRBJ1-2
clone_size: -
cdr3_nt: TGCGCCAGAGCTTATTCTAACTATGGCTACACCTTC
cdr3_aa: CARAYSNYGYTF

v_call: TRBV3-1/TRBV3-2
d_call: -
j_call: TRBJ1-2
clone_size: -
cdr3_nt: TGTGCCAGCAGCCAAGAATCCGGACGGTCGGGTGGCTACACCTTC
cdr3_aa: CASSQESGRSGGYTF

v_call: TRBV4-1
d_call: -
j_call: TRBJ1-2
clone_size: -
cdr3_nt: TGCGCCAGCAGCCCCCATGAGGGGGGAGGCAACTATGGCTACACCTTC
cdr3_aa: CASSPHEGGGNYGYTF

v_call: TRBV19
d_call: -
j_call: TRBJ1-1
clone_size: -
cdr3_nt: TGTGCCAGCATTGAATACCCCGGGAACACTGAAGCTTTCTTT
cdr3_aa: CASIEYPGNTEAFF

v_call: TRBV7-9
d_call: TRBD2
j_call: TRBJ2-1
clone_size: -
cdr3_nt: TGTGCCAGCAGCTTAGAGGCTAGCGGGAGGCGCGATGAGCAGTTCTTC
cdr3_aa: CASSLEASGRRDEQFF

v_call: TRBV7-9
d_call: -
j_call: TRBJ1-5
clone_size: -
cdr3_nt: TGTGCCAGCAGCTCACAGGGTATTAGCAATCAGCCCCAGCATTTT
cdr3_aa: CASSSQGISNQPQHF

v_call: TRBV24-1
d_call: -
j_call: TRBJ2-1
clone_size: -
cdr3_nt: TGTGCCACCAGTGCTTCCTTGGGGCAGGGCAATGAGCAGTTCTTC
cdr3_aa: CATSASLGQGNEQFF

v_call: TRBV12-3/TRBV12-4
d_call: -
j_call: TRBJ2-3
clone_size: -
cdr3_nt: TGTGCCAGCACCCCAATGACTCGAGATACGCAGTATTTT
cdr3_aa: CASTPMTRDTQYF

v_call: TRBV6-6
d_call: -
j_call: TRBJ1-6
clone_size: -
cdr3_nt: TGTGCCAGCAGTCGGAACTTCAGGGCTACTTATAATTCACCCCTCCACTTT
cdr3_aa: CASSRNFRATYNSPLHF

v_call: TRBV28
d_call: -
j_call: TRBJ2-7
clone_size: -
cdr3_nt: TGTGCCAGCAGTTCTACTAGGGCGTCCTACGAGCAGTACTTC
cdr3_aa: CASSSTRASYEQYF

v_call: TRBV12-5
d_call: -
j_call: TRBJ1-5
clone_size: -
cdr3_nt: TGTGCTAGTGCGGGAGGCAATCAGCCCCAGCATTTT
cdr3_aa: CASAGGNQPQHF

v_call: TRBV3-1/TRBV3-2
d_call: -
j_call: TRBJ2-1
clone_size: -
cdr3_nt: TGTGCCAGCAGCCAAGAGCAGGGTTGGCCGGCGCCCTACAATGAGCAGTTCTTC
cdr3_aa: CASSQEQGWPAPYNEQFF

v_call: TRBV24-1
d_call: -
j_call: TRBJ1-2
clone_size: once
cdr3_nt: TGTGCCACCAGTGACGATACACGAAACCGGCTTACTCCCCATGGCTACACCTTC
cdr3_aa: CATSDDTRNRLTPHGYTF

v_call: TRBV9
d_call: TRBD1
j_call: TRBJ2-2
clone_size: -
cdr3_nt: TGTGCCAGCAGCGTCCGGACAGGGGGCACCGGGGAGCTGTTTTTT
cdr3_aa: CASSVRTGGTGELFF

v_call: TRBV9
d_call: TRBD2
j_call: TRBJ2-7
clone_size: -
cdr3_nt: TGTGCCAGCAGCGTTGGGACTAGCGGGAGAAGTTCCTACGAGCAGTACTTC
cdr3_aa: CASSVGTSGRSSYEQYF

v_call: TRBV6-5
d_call: TRBD2
j_call: TRBJ2-7
clone_size: -
cdr3_nt: TGTGCCAGCGGGCTAGCGGGAGCCTACGAGCAGTACTTC
cdr3_aa: CASGLAGAYEQYF

v_call: TRBV28
d_call: -
j_call: TRBJ2-1
clone_size: -
cdr3_nt: TGTGCCAGCAGTCGTTGGGGTTCAGGGAATGAGCAGTTCTTC
cdr3_aa: CASSRWGSGNEQFF

v_call: TRBV6-5
d_call: TRBD1
j_call: TRBJ1-6
clone_size: -
cdr3_nt: TGTGCCAGCAGTCCCCGGACAGGGAGAAATTCACCCCTCCACTTT
cdr3_aa: CASSPRTGRNSPLHF

v_call: TRBV24-1
d_call: -
j_call: TRBJ2-3
clone_size: once
cdr3_nt: TGTGCCACCAGTGATTCCCCGTACACAGATACGCAGTATTTT
cdr3_aa: CATSDSPYTDTQYF

v_call: TRBV9
d_call: -
j_call: TRBJ1-3
clone_size: -
cdr3_nt: TGTGCCAGCAGCGTAGCTCCGAAGCTTTCTGGAAACACCATATATTTT
cdr3_aa: CASSVAPKLSGNTIYF

v_call: TRBV5-1
d_call: -
j_call: TRBJ1-1
clone_size: few
cdr3_nt: TGCGCCAGCAGCTTCACAGGGAACACTGAAGCTTTCTTT
cdr3_aa: CASSFTGNTEAFF

v_call: TRBV29-1
d_call: TRBD1
j_call: TRBJ1-4
clone_size: -
cdr3_nt: TGCAGCGTTGGAGGAGGGGGCGGTGAAAAACTGTTTTTT
cdr3_aa: CSVGGGGGEKLFF

v_call: TRBV28
d_call: -
j_call: TRBJ2-5
clone_size: -
cdr3_nt: TGTGCCAGCAGTTTAGGGGACCAAAGGAGAGAGACCCAGTACTTC
cdr3_aa: CASSLGDQRRETQYF

v_call: TRBV28
d_call: TRBD1
j_call: TRBJ2-5
clone_size: -
cdr3_nt: TGTGCCAGCAGTTTAATTTGGTCCCCGGGCCAAGACAGGGGCCAAGAGACCCAGTACTTC
cdr3_aa: CASSLIWSPGQDRGQETQYF

v_call: TRBV28
d_call: -
j_call: TRBJ1-2
clone_size: -
cdr3_nt: TGTGCCAGCAGTCCGGAGGCCTTCTATGGCTACACCTTC
cdr3_aa: CASSPEAFYGYTF

v_call: TRBV19
d_call: -
j_call: TRBJ2-3
clone_size: -
cdr3_nt: TGTGCCAGTACGACTCGGGATCCGGGGGGCGATACGCAGTATTTT
cdr3_aa: CASTTRDPGGDTQYF

v_call: TRBV29-1
d_call: TRBD1
j_call: TRBJ2-7
clone_size: -
cdr3_nt: TGCAGCGTTTGGACAGGGACCTACGAGCAGTACTTC
cdr3_aa: CSVWTGTYEQYF

v_call: TRBV7-2
d_call: -
j_call: TRBJ2-1
clone_size: -
cdr3_nt: TGTGCCAGCAGCCCATTCGGGGGAGTGAATGAGCAGTTCTTC
cdr3_aa: CASSPFGGVNEQFF